This T cell receptor (beta chain) was sequenced during a study of cytomegalovirus exposure and HLA in healthy donors (dated by TCRdb to 2017 to 2019). As for the study more broadly: An earlier analysis of roughly 630 of the donors reported more than 250 Gb of sequence data and some 120 million unique TCR beta sequences from 150 million to 200 million T cells. About 300 gigabases of sequencing data and tens of millions of unique TCR sequences were included in an early release covering several hundred HLA-typed donors. Of the roughly 400 genotyped donors, approximately 81% were placed in the genetic ancestry cluster associated with self-reported Caucasian donors. The study aimed to test whether cataloging public T cell receptors could reveal signatures of past pathogen exposure. The T cell repertoires of some 700 subjects were profiled by immunosequencing and related to cytomegalovirus serostatus. Besides the first cohort of roughly 640 subjects, a separate validation cohort made up of 120 different subjects was used. To predict cytomegalovirus infection status, the study brought together high-throughput TCR immunosequencing, statistical association of individual TCRs with disease status, and machine learning. In a later analysis, previously published TCR beta repertoires from 550 to 700 donors were re-analyzed and high-resolution HLA genotyping was added so that TCR occurrence patterns could be studied. In the later analysis, no new phenotypic data were used to find candidate immune exposures; instead, reliance was placed on TCR beta sequences and their occurrence across donors. To decide whether each TCR beta V gene segment behaved as functional or pseudogenic, an earlier analysis of nearly 600 of the donors relied on high-throughput TCR beta sequencing. Donor age, sex, ethnicity and CMV serostatus were compiled together with the repertoire data. A later genetic analysis used genome-wide SNP genotypes for about three fifths of the 666 donors, treating that subset as a discovery cohort. All discovery cohort repertoires had been generated using a single sequencing platform. Both class I and class II loci were covered by HLA typing, at four-digit resolution. Typing coverage differed by locus: A, B, C, DRB1 and DQB1 were typed in about 629-640 donors, DQA1 in around 500, DPA1 in some 570, and DPB1 in roughly 470. Roughly five DR-DQ haplotypes were handled as single units for association and clustering because linkage in the cohort was strong. Among roughly 400 genotyped donors of the cohort, an average of approximately 250,000 unique TCR beta nucleotide sequences were sequenced per donor, roughly a sixth of them non-productive.

The cohort consisted of 666 healthy bone marrow donors. At the time of sampling, every cohort member was nominally healthy, though immune exposures that went unrecorded were likely present. The donor was CMV seropositive and was included in the group of 300 or so seropositive cohort members. A peripheral blood sample was provided by each donor, and peripheral blood mononuclear cells were used for TCR beta sequencing. Genomic DNA was extracted from the blood cell samples with the Qiagen DNeasy Blood Extraction Kit. V and J are truncated by 4 bases and 4 bases respectively, leaving an intervening sequence of 11 bases. Via the germline V gene, CDR1 is MRHNA and CDR2 SNTAGT. The CDR3 numbers 13 residues from cysteine through phenylalanine. Solely the CDR3 DNA is kept, with 39 bases framed from the first base. The receptor library was made with the immunoSEQ multiplex PCR assay. The multiplex PCR relied on a mix of 60 forward primers for TCR Vbeta segments and 13 reverse primers for TCR Jbeta segments. Amplification of the CDR3 region of rearranged TCR beta genes was performed with a multiplex PCR assay on genomic DNA. The amplified TCR beta libraries were sequenced on the Illumina HiSeq System as 87-base-pair reads. In the original analysis: Across the 670 or so repertoires, a later analysis counted around 80 million unique TCR beta chains, around 10 million of which were shared by at least two donors. Raw reads were error-corrected and collapsed into unique sequences by a nearest-neighbor algorithm in which closely related sequences were merged to remove PCR and sequencing errors. To assign V, D and J gene segments, CDR3 sequences were aligned to IMGT reference sequences. For a sequence to be retained, a match of at least six nucleotides was required to both a V gene segment and a J gene segment. Rearrangements were classified as productive when the CDR3 lacked stop codons and remained in frame with V and J, and all other rearrangements were classified as non-productive. Following IMGT convention, CDR3 was defined as the stretch from the second conserved V-encoded cysteine up to the conserved J-encoded phenylalanine. Sequences without an unambiguous match to a single V gene segment were excluded from the earlier analysis of a few hundred of the donors. In an earlier analysis of a few hundred of the donors, V segments were called functional above 56.7% productive rearrangements and were called segregating when the between-donor standard deviation exceeded 5%. A statistical classification framework was developed to diagnose cytomegalovirus status using the catalog of TCR beta chain sequences. V and J gene assignment, in a later analysis, came from comparing TCR nucleotide sequences with IMGT/GENE-DB human TR gene sequences. Using the TCRdist pipeline, a later analysis assigned CDR3 sequences along with most-parsimonious VDJ recombination scenarios. In a later analysis, each TCR beta chain was defined by its CDR3 amino acid sequence together with its V-gene family, and reads lacking a unique V-gene family were excluded. To address suspected cross-contamination and a sequencing artifact, a later analysis removed 592 highly shared, low-generation-probability nucleotide sequences. For each public chain, a later analysis derived a clonal expansion index from normalized ranks of inferred template counts within each repertoire. A later analysis computed generation probabilities with a VDJ recombination model fitted to out-of-frame rearrangements, and checked the results against IGoR. In a later analysis, TCR-TCR, TCR-HLA and TCR-CMV co-occurrence was scored with hypergeometric tests, and a repertoire-size bias correction was applied to TCR pairs. In a later analysis, false discovery rates were estimated by permuting HLA or CMV assignments 20 times. In a later analysis, co-occurring TCRs were grouped using DBSCAN, and TCRdist sequence similarity was added for clustering within HLA-allele-positive subsets. For co-occurrence clustering, repertoires with fewer than 30,000 or more than 120,000 public chains were excluded, along with about five repertoires with anomalous nucleotide sharing. TCRdb mirrors the immuneACCESS table, restricted to in-frame sequences. Some clones are absent from its copies; in checked studies, under half trace to an unresolved V gene, and the reason for the others is unknown. V, J and clone size are taken as reported in that table, and D and trimming were inferred from the DNA itself. The sample profile shows roughly 110,000 clones; 75% of them were found once. 2.5% to 3% of the sample rests with the top ten.

Points on this clone: Which antigen it targets is not known. Nothing much larger sits one base from this clone, and base qualities are not available.

Results the study describes overall, beyond this receptor: In vitro tests confirmed that a few of the cytomegalovirus-associated TCR beta chains recognize cytomegalovirus antigens. The classifier was reported to diagnose cytomegalovirus status with high specificity and sensitivity in both the original cohort and the validation cohort. When HLA alleles, especially DR and DQ, strongly co-occurred, TCR associations were difficult to assign to individual alleles. Correlated functional status among segregating V segments might reflect linkage disequilibrium, but an unknown experimental factor could not be ruled out. In a later genetic analysis, fewer N-insertions in productive TCRs were reported among donors in an Asian-associated ancestry cluster than the 666-donor mean. Sequencing depth was assumed to be roughly uniform across donors in the presence/absence analyses, though that assumption may not hold. The study gave a list of more than 150 TCR beta chains associated with cytomegalovirus. Because some donors lacked HLA typing at each locus, the association tests relied only on the typed subset. Roughly 17 rarely observed V segments, including chromosome 9 orphons, were excluded from the earlier analysis of a few hundred of the donors because counts were too low. In a later analysis, several top co-occurrence clusters were reported to appear linked to parvovirus B19, influenza, CMV and Epstein-Barr virus. The authors suggested that the approach could potentially be extended to other disease states and immunological phenotypes. In a later analysis, HLA-associated TCR beta chains showed more clonal expansion and lower generation probabilities than non-associated chains that were equally common. A further reported finding was that TCR beta sequences accurately predicted the HLA-A and HLA-B alleles for most subjects in the first cohort. Broadly in line with IMGT annotations, most TCR beta V segments showed up in productive rearrangements about 90% or about 30% of the time in an earlier analysis of about 500 of the donors. Because the 87-base-pair reads could not distinguish some IMGT-functional V segments, including TRBV6-2 and TRBV6-3, those segments were excluded. The cohort was sequenced for TCR beta chains only, and without alpha or paired-chain data the features that could be detected were limited. A later analysis associated about 16,000 TCR beta sequences with specific HLA alleles at a false discovery rate of 0.05. In a later analysis, TCR association rates were found to vary across HLA loci, with the most associated TCRs seen for DRB1 alleles and the fewest for HLA-C alleles. For the cohort, immune exposure information was limited to CMV serostatus. A group of highly shared sequence variants was considered likely to be a technical artifact of the sequencing pipeline. Most TCR sequences were seen in very few donors, while some public TCRs were found in many individuals. An association between a missense DCLRE1C variant and V-gene and J-gene trimming of TCR beta chains was found in a later genetic analysis and replicated in an independent cohort. A later analysis found that most CMV-associated TCR beta chains appeared HLA-restricted, with HLA associations seemingly driven largely by CMV exposure.

The origin of this receptor is a male donor in good health and CMV-seropositive. Sequencing was done on a sample of PBMCs. The V and J genes are TRBV6-4 and TRBJ2-7; the D gene is not confidently resolved. The CDR3 protein is CASSAGPGYEQYF. The nucleotide sequence is given as TGTGCCAGCAGTGCGGGTCCCGGTTACGAGCAGTACTTC.